This TCR beta chain was documented in a study of shared clonotypes between healthy human individuals. Study background: Three plates each covered CD4 naive and memory; CD8 naive two, CD8 memory one.

Naive CD4+ cells were CD45RA-selected; the remaining cells were memory. V was trimmed by 5 bases and J by 12 bases, leaving 27 bases between them. CDR3 length: 16 amino acids. CDR1 is SGHVS, CDR2 FNYEAQ, per germline. Data came from immunoSEQ multiplex PCR; TCRdb stores just in-frame clones and leaves some out. Among roughly 2,300,000 clones listed, just under 95% were seen once. This TCR was sampled from a man aged 18-30 years in good health. Some clones in this sample may be carry-over from other donors' samples. J is TRBJ2-3 and V is TRBV7-6, with TRBD1 as a possible D gene (6 bases). Sequencing input: naive CD4+ T cells from PBMCs. As to subset: CD45RA+ positively selected. The CDR3 loop reads CASSQGQGDNYGIQYF. CDR3 bases: TGTGCCAGCAGCCAAGGACAAGGGGACAATTATGGTATCCAGTATTTT.